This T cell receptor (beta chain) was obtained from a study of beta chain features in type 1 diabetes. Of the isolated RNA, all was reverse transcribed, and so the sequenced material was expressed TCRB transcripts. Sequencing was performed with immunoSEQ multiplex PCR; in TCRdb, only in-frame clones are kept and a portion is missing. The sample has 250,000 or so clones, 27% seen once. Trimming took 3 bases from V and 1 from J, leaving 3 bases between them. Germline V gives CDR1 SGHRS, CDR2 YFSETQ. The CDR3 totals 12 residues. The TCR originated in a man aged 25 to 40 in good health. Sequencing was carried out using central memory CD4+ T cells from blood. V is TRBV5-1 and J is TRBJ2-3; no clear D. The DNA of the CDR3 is TGCGCCAGCAGCTCCGGCACAGATACGCAGTATTTT. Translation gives CASSSGTDTQYF.